The 30 T cell receptor beta chains below come from one sample, sequenced in a study of neurological immune-mediated disorders. TCRdb re-derived calls from the 5' RACE reads in MiXCR, one entry per CDR3 protein. The table has 70,000 to 95,000 distinct CDR3 sequences, 17% seen once. The sequenced material came from PBMCs. The receptors originated from a woman in her thirties or forties in good health.

For this clonotype: At one of its ends the junction is not consistent with the germline gene, which may arise from a read error. V is TRBV6-5 and J is TRBJ2-2; possibly TRBD1 for D (5 bases). Germline-derived CDR1 and CDR2 are MNHEY and SVGAGI. The CDR3 consists of 17 residues. The CDR3 coding sequence is TGTGCCATCAGTTATAGAAAGACGACAGCTAACACCCGGGAGCTGTTTTTT. Translation: CAISYRKTTANTRELFF.

At least ten counts were recorded for this clonotype. The chain combines TRBV9 with TRBJ2-3; TRBD2 agrees at 7 bases. Germline loops: CDR1 SGDLS, CDR2 YYNGEE. Unmatched junction bases numbered 4, after V lost 0 bases and J lost 3 bases. The CDR3 length is 15 residues. CDR3 DNA sequence: TGTGCCAGCAGCGTAGTGACAGCGGGGACAGATACGCAGTATTTT. Translating gives CASSVVTAGTDTQYF.

With respect to this clonotype: This clone may be a read error of a much larger clone one base away. This likely comes from a read error, as the CDR3 has no conserved phenylalanine or tryptophan at its end. The rearrangement uses TRBV29-1 and TRBJ2-3, with 10 bases fitting TRBD2. Germline V gives CDR1 SQVTM, CDR2 ANQGSEA. The CDR3 extends over 16 amino acids. Losses at the gene ends were 4 bases for V and 3 bases for J; bases not matched to a gene: 10. The CDR3, as DNA: TGCAGCGTTGCAGGAGCGGGGGGGCTAGTTACAGATACGCAGTATATT. Its protein is CSVAGAGGLVTDTQYI.

The CDR3 reads CASSLGTSGRRYTQYF. The CDR3 DNA reads as TGCGCCAGCAGCTTGGGGACTAGCGGGAGGCGGTATACGCAGTATTTT. The rearrangement links TRBV5-1 to TRBJ2-3; 14 bases line up with TRBD2. The CDR3 loop spans 16 amino acids. Trimming at V came to 0 bases and at J to 7 bases, leaving 4 bases not matched to a gene. Germline values: CDR1 SGHRS, CDR2 YFSETQ.

This clonotype was found many times. In nucleotides, the CDR3 is TGCGCCAGCAGCCGAGGACAGGGGTATGGCTACACCTTC. Translation: CASSRGQGYGYTF. The chain is built from TRBV5-1 and TRBJ1-2, with 9 bases fitting TRBD1. Germline-derived CDR1 and CDR2 are SGHRS and YFSETQ. V shed 4 bases, J shed 5 bases, and the junction held 3 bases outside the gene matches. CDR3 length: 13 amino acids.

This clonotype was recorded at least ten times. J is TRBJ2-1 and V is TRBV6-2 or TRBV6-3; TRBD2 is a possible D gene (6 bases). Germline-derived CDR1 and CDR2 are MNHEY and SVGEGT. The V and J ends lost 3 bases and 8 bases respectively, with 23 bases between them. The CDR3 extends over 17 amino acids. This chain's CDR3 is CASSYVGHGGQDDEQFF. The CDR3 DNA reads TGTGCCAGCAGTTATGTTGGGCACGGGGGTCAGGACGATGAGCAGTTCTTC.

This clonotype was detected ten times or more. The chain couples TRBV6-6 to TRBJ1-1; D is undetermined. Germline-derived CDR1 and CDR2 are MNHNY and SVGAGI (reference sequence). The CDR3 loop spans 11 amino acids. With 2 bases removed from V and 10 bases from J, the gap between germline ends came to 8 bases. CDR3 region: CASSYGEGAFF. The CDR3 DNA reads as TGTGCCAGCAGTTACGGGGAAGGAGCTTTCTTT.

This clonotype was observed many times. The chain uses TRBV15 and TRBJ2-5; TRBD2 is a possible D gene (5 bases). CDR1 and CDR2 from the germline V gene are LNHNV and YYDKDF (reference sequence). The CDR3 totals 15 residues. The V end lost 5 bases, the J end lost 10 bases, and 23 bases lay between the germline ends. CDR3 sequence: CATSEGPSYTELQYF. CDR3 bases: TGTGCCACCAGCGAGGGCCCCTCCTACACGGAGCTCCAGTACTTC.

Ten or more counts support this clonotype. The rearrangement links TRBV20-1 to TRBJ1-1, with 10 bases matching TRBD1. From germline, CDR1 is DFQATT and CDR2 SNEGSKA (reference sequence). This CDR3 is built from 14 residues. After removal of 0 bases from V and 8 bases from J, the junction contained 6 bases not matched to a gene. This chain's CDR3 is CSAREGQGILEAFF. The CDR3 nucleotides are TGCAGTGCTAGAGAGGGACAGGGGATTTTAGAAGCTTTCTTT.

The chain combines TRBV5-1 with TRBJ1-1; unclear D gene. The germline CDR1 and CDR2 sequences are SGHRS and YFSETQ. V dropped 1 base and J dropped 6 bases, with 16 bases sitting between them. The CDR3 loop spans 15 amino acids. The CDR3 loop is CASSLRSAERAEAFF. The CDR3 nucleotides are TGCGCCAGCAGCTTGCGGTCCGCCGAAAGGGCTGAAGCTTTCTTT.

The chain couples TRBV7-2 to TRBJ1-5, with no clear D. V was pared by 1 base and J by 0 bases, with 7 bases between. Germline assignment: CDR1 SGHTA and CDR2 FQGNSA. The CDR3 runs to 15 residues. The CDR3 protein is CASSLGPSSNQPQHF. The CDR3 DNA is TGTGCCAGCAGCTTAGGCCCAAGTAGCAATCAGCCCCAGCATTTT.

This clonotype is medium-sized within its sample. The CDR3 here is CASSPESFSEQYF. Here the CDR3 DNA reads TGTGCCAGCAGTCCTGAGAGCTTCTCTGAGCAGTACTTC. This chain uses TRBV7-3 with TRBJ2-7, with D hard to call. The CDR3 runs to 13 residues. Looked up from germline, CDR1 is SGHTA and CDR2 is FQGTGA. V was pared by 6 bases and J by 7 bases, with 16 bases between.

In its sample, this clonotype was seen many times. This chain connects TRBV12-3 or TRBV12-4 to TRBJ2-3, with a possible D match to TRBD1 (6 bases). This CDR3 spans 16 amino acids. Trimming stripped 4 bases from V and 3 bases from J, with 17 bases between. This chain's CDR3 is CASSSGPTRGTDTQYF. As DNA, the CDR3 is TGTGCCAGCAGTTCAGGGCCTACAAGGGGGACAGATACGCAGTATTTT.

The rearrangement links TRBV25-1 to TRBJ2-3; TRBD2 agrees at 10 bases. The CDR3 is 17 amino acids. CDR1 and CDR2 from the germline V gene are MGHDK and SYGVNS. The ends lost 2 bases at V and 1 base at J; junction bases unmatched: 6. The CDR3 DNA is TGTGCCAGCAGTGAAGGTACTAGCGGGGCCCGCACAGATACGCAGTATTTT. Amino acid sequence: CASSEGTSGARTDTQYF.

This clonotype has a count of ten or more. The chain links TRBV5-1 to TRBJ2-5; unclear D gene. This CDR3 is 14 amino acids long. The germline V and J ends were trimmed by 0 bases and 2 bases, with 8 bases remaining between them. CDR1 is SGHRS, CDR2 YFSETQ, per germline. In DNA, the CDR3 is TGCGCCAGCAGCTTGGATCCAGGACAAGAGACCCAGTACTTC. Residues: CASSLDPGQETQYF.

In its sample, this clonotype was seen many times. The rearrangement links TRBV7-2 to TRBJ1-6; 7 positions match TRBD1. Germline lookup yields CDR1 SGHTA and CDR2 FQGNSA. The length of the CDR3 is 14 residues. Trimming removed 3 bases from V and 7 bases from J; junction bases left unmatched: 3. CDR3 nucleotide sequence: TGTGCCAGCAGCTTCCGACAGGGCAATTCACCCCTCCACTTT. Translated, it gives CASSFRQGNSPLHF.

In this sample, this clonotype turned up many times. The chain couples TRBV10-3 to TRBJ2-7, with D perhaps matching TRBD2 (6 bases). The V end was cut by 1 base, the J end by 0 bases, with 7 bases between. The germline CDR1 and CDR2 sequences are ENHRY and SYGVKD. The CDR3 spans 14 residues. The DNA of the CDR3 is TGTGCCATCAGTGAGTACGGGGGCTCCTACGAGCAGTACTTC. Protein: CAISEYGGSYEQYF.

This clonotype was seen many times. The junction departs from the called germline gene at one end, perhaps through a read error. This sequence joins TRBV12-3 or TRBV12-4 and TRBJ1-1; TRBD1 matches at 8 bases. The CDR3 loop spans 12 amino acids. The CDR3: CASRTGAKEALF. CDR3 bases: TGTGCCAGCAGGACAGGGGCCAAAGAAGCGCTCTTT.

The table lists this clonotype with many counts. The J gene is TRBJ2-5, the V gene TRBV9; D not resolved. This CDR3 has 12 amino acids. Per the germline V gene, CDR1 is SGDLS and CDR2 is YYNGEE. V was pared by 3 bases and J by 2 bases, with 5 bases between. The CDR3, as DNA: TGTGCCAGCAGCGGAGTACAAGAGACCCAGTACTTC. Encoded protein: CASSGVQETQYF.

Ten or more counts support this clonotype. The rearrangement joins TRBV4-3 to TRBJ1-5; 8 bases map to TRBD1. This CDR3 comprises 15 residues. The J segment lost 6 bases and the V segment lost 1 base, leaving 5 bases of the junction unmatched. From germline, CDR1 is LGHNA and CDR2 YSLEER. The CDR3: CASSQVPGGSQPQHF. DNA of the CDR3: TGCGCCAGCAGCCAAGTCCCAGGGGGCAGTCAGCCCCAGCATTTT.

This clonotype came up many times. The chain uses TRBV12-3 or TRBV12-4 and TRBJ1-1; TRBD1 matches 9 bases. This CDR3 contains 14 residues. V was clipped by 5 bases and J by 7 bases; unmatched bases: 8. DNA of the CDR3: TGTGCCAGCAGTCCGACGACAGGGGGTGGTGAAGCTTTCTTT. Protein sequence: CASSPTTGGGEAFF.

This clonotype was detected many times. The CDR3 DNA is TGTGCCAGCAGTTACCCGGGACAGGCGTGGACTGAAGCTTTCTTT. Protein: CASSYPGQAWTEAFF. The rearrangement links TRBV28 to TRBJ1-1, with 8 bases matching TRBD1. J was trimmed by 5 bases and V by 4 bases; bases with no gene match: 9. Germline V gene sequence: CDR1 MDHEN, CDR2 SYDVKM. This CDR3 region has 15 residues.

This clonotype came up many times. J is TRBJ1-1 and V is TRBV12-3 or TRBV12-4; D is unresolved. CDR3 length: 15 amino acids. Trimming took off 5 bases at V and 3 bases at J, with 16 bases between the two ends. CDR3 coding DNA: TGTGCCAGCAGTCTCCCGGGCTTCGGGGACACTGAAGCTTTCTTT. This sequence encodes CASSLPGFGDTEAFF.

This clonotype has at least ten counts. The V and J genes are TRBV5-6 and TRBJ2-7, with 9 bases fitting TRBD1. V gave up 3 bases and J gave up 7 bases; unmatched junction bases: 8. From germline, CDR1 is SGHDT and CDR2 YYEEEE. The CDR3 runs 14 residues. CDR3 sequence (DNA): TGTGCCAGCAGCTCTTACAGGGGGCCTGGGGAGCAGTACGTC. It is translated as CASSSYRGPGEQYV.

This clonotype came up many times. J is TRBJ2-1 and V is TRBV20-1; D could derive from TRBD1 or TRBD2 (5 bases each). CDR1 is DFQATT, CDR2 SNEGSKA, per germline (reference sequence). This CDR3 comprises 15 residues. V lost 6 bases and J lost 0, with 15 bases in between. CDR3 in DNA: TGCAGTGCCGCGGTGGGGGTAAGCTCCTACAATGAGCAGTTCTTC. Encoded protein: CSAAVGVSSYNEQFF.

There are many counts of this clonotype. V and J are TRBV7-6 and TRBJ2-2; tentative D call: TRBD2 (6 bases). The V gene lost 1 base and the J gene lost 7 bases, with 22 bases spanning the gap. CDR3 size: 18 residues. The germline V gene has CDR1 SGHVS and CDR2 FNYEAQ. This chain's CDR3 is CASSLDSPGTQDSGELFF. The CDR3 nucleotides read TGTGCCAGCAGCTTAGATTCGCCCGGGACTCAGGATAGCGGGGAGCTGTTTTTT. The whole variable domain, filled in from reference TRBV7-6 and TRBJ2-2, reads GAGVSQSPRYKVTKRGQDVALRCDPISGHVSLYWYRQALGQGPEFLTYFNYEAQQDKSGLPNDRFSAERPEGSISTLTIQRTEQRDSAMYRCASSLDSPGTQDSGELFFGEGSRLTVL.

This clonotype has a count of ten or more. The chain links TRBV5-1 to TRBJ1-1; 9 bases are shared with TRBD1. Germline values: CDR1 SGHRS, CDR2 YFSETQ. This CDR3 is 15 amino acids long. V gave up 3 bases and J gave up 0 bases; unmatched junction bases: 3. Here the CDR3 reads CASSYGQGMNTEAFF. In nucleotides, the CDR3 is TGCGCCAGCAGCTACGGACAGGGGATGAACACTGAAGCTTTCTTT.

This clonotype was counted at least ten times. The gene calls are TRBV4-3 and TRBJ1-5; tentative D call: TRBD1 (5 bases). Germline V gene sequence: CDR1 LGHNA, CDR2 YSLEER. This CDR3 comprises 15 residues. V gave up 3 bases and J gave up 4 bases, with 13 bases separating them. The DNA for the CDR3 is TGCGCCAGCAGCCAGCATCAGGGTCGGAATCAGCCCCAGCATTTT. It is translated as CASSQHQGRNQPQHF.

This clonotype was recorded many times. This CDR3 is CASSDSGGNTEAFF. The CDR3 bases are TGTGCCAGCAGTGATTCAGGGGGGAACACTGAAGCTTTCTTT. V usage is TRBV2 and J usage is TRBJ1-1; 7 nucleotides agree with TRBD1. Trimming cost V 3 bases and J 1 base; bases outside gene matches: 2. The germline gives CDR1 SNHLY, CDR2 FYNNEI. The CDR3 is made up of 14 amino acids.

This clonotype was recorded at least ten times. The V gene is TRBV7-2, the J gene TRBJ1-6; 11 nucleotides match TRBD1. Germline V gene lookup returns CDR1 SGHTA and CDR2 FQGNSA. Unmatched junction bases numbered 1, after V lost 5 bases and J lost 7 bases. The CDR3 has 14 amino acids. This CDR3 is CASSGTGGNSPLHF. The DNA of the CDR3 is TGTGCCAGCAGCGGGACAGGGGGGAATTCACCCCTCCACTTT.